This T cell receptor (beta chain) was documented in a study of cytomegalovirus exposure and HLA in healthy donors. Here immunoSEQ multiplex PCR was the method, and the copy in TCRdb shows in-frame clones only, minus some. The sample yields about 56,000 clones, approximately 90% seen once. With V trimmed by 3 bases and J by 3 bases, 9 bases remained unmatched. This CDR3 contains 16 residues. The V gene's germline CDR1 is KGHSH and CDR2 LQKENI. The rearrangement joins TRBV18 to TRBJ2-7; 9 bases line up with TRBD1. The sequenced sample consisted of PBMCs. The source is a man younger than 30 in good health and CMV-seronegative. The CDR3 loop reads CASSPVGQGRDYEQYF. CDR3 nucleotides: TGTGCCAGCTCACCGGTTGGACAGGGGAGGGACTACGAGCAGTACTTC.